This T cell receptor (beta chain) was recorded in a study of blood T cell repertoires in COVID-19. V was cut by 5 bases and J by 3 bases, with 12 bases left in between. The CDR3 is made up of 14 amino acids. Germline V gene data show CDR1 as SGHTA and CDR2 as FQGNSA. The authors' processing: Estimation of nucleated cell counts was performed using reference gene primer amplification. Profiled with immunoSEQ multiplex PCR; TCRdb holds only in-frame clones, not every one. Clonal size and the V and J genes are those of that table, whereas D and trimming came from the DNA. The sample lists more than 95,000 clones; around 74% were seen once. Enrolment of Seattle patients took place during active infection, and they were followed longitudinally.

Material: peripheral blood. The receptor was isolated from a man older than 75 with COVID-19, enrolled during active disease. The chain links TRBV7-2 to TRBJ2-3, with unresolved D. The chain's CDR3 is CASSQPSWTDTQYF. The CDR3 nucleotides read TGTGCCAGCAGCCAACCAAGCTGGACAGATACGCAGTATTTT.